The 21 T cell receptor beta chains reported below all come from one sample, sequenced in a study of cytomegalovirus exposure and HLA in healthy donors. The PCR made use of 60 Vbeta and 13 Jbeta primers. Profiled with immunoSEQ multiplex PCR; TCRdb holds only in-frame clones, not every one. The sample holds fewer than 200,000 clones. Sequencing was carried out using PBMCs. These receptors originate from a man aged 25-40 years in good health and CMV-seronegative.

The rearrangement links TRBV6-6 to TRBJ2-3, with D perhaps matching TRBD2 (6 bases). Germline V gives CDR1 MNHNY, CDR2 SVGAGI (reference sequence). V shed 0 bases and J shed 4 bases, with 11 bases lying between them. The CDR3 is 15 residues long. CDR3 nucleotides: TGTGCCAGCAGTTACTCCGTTCCGGGGGCAGATACGCAGTATTTT. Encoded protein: CASSYSVPGADTQYF.

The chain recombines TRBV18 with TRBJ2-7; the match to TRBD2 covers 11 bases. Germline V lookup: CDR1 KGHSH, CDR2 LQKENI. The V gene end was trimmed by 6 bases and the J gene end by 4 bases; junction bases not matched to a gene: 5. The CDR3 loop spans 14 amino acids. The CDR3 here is CASSISGRVYEQYF. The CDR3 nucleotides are TGTGCCAGCTCCATTAGCGGGAGGGTTTACGAGCAGTACTTC.

The CDR3 sequence is CASSYFRDRDSGEQFF. CDR3 nucleotide sequence: TGTGCCAGCAGTTATTTCCGGGACAGGGATAGCGGTGAGCAGTTCTTC. The rearrangement joins TRBV6-5 to TRBJ2-1; 9 positions match TRBD1. Unmatched junction bases numbered 12, after V lost 3 bases and J lost 9 bases. Per germline, CDR1 MNHEY and CDR2 SVGAGI. This CDR3 is 16 amino acids long.

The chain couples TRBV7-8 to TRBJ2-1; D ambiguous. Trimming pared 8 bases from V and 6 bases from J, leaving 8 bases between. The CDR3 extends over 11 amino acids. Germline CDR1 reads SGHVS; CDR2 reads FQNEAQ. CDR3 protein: CASRQANEQFF. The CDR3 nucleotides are TGTGCCAGCCGTCAGGCCAATGAGCAGTTCTTC.

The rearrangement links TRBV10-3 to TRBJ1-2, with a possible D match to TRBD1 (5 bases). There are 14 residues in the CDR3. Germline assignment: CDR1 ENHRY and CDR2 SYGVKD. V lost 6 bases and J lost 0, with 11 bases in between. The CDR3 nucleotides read TGTGCCATCAGGGAGACAGAAGCTAACTATGGCTACACCTTC. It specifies CAIRETEANYGYTF.

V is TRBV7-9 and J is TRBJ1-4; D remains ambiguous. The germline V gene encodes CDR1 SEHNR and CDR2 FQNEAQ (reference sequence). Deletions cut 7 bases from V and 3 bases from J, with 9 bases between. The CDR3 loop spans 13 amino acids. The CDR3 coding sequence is TGTGCCAGCACCGGGTATGCTAATGAAAAACTGTTTTTT. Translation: CASTGYANEKLFF.

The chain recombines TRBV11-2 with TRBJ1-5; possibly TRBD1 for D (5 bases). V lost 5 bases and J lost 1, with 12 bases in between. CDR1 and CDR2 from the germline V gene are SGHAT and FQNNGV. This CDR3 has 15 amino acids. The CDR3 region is CASSKGVNSNQPQHF. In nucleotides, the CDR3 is TGTGCCAGCAGCAAAGGGGTGAACAGCAATCAGCCCCAGCATTTT.

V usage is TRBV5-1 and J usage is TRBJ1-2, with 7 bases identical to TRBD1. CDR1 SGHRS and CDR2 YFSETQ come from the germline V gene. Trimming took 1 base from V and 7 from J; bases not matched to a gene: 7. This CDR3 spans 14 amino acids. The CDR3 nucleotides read TGCGCCAGCAGCTTGATGACAGGGAACAGTGGCTACACCTTC. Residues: CASSLMTGNSGYTF.

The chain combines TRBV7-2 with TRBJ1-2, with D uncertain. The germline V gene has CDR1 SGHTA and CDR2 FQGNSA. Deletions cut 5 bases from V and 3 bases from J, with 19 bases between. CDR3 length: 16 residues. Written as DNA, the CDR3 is TGTGCCAGCAGCCCTGGTGCACTCCCGCCCCACTATGGCTACACCTTC. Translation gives CASSPGALPPHYGYTF.

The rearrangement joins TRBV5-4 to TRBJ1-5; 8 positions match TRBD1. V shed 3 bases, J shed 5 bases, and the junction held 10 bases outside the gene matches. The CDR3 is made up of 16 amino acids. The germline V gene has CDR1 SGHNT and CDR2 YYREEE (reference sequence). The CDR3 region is CASSSWTGRPDQPQHF. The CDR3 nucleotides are TGTGCCAGCAGCTCCTGGACAGGGAGGCCCGATCAGCCCCAGCATTTT.

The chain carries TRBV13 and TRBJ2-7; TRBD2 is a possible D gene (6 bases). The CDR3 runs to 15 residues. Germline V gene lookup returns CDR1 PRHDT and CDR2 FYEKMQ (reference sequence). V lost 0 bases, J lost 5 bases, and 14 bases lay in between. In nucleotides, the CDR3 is TGTGCCAGCAGCTTAGGGGGGGGTGCATACCACGAGCAGTACTTC. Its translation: CASSLGGGAYHEQYF.

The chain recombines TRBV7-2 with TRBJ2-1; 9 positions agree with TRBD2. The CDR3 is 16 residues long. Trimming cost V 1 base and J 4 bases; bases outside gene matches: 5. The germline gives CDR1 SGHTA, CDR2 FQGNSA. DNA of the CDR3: TGTGCCAGCAGCTTAGTGTCCAGCGGGAGGTACAATGAGCAGTTCTTC. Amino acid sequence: CASSLVSSGRYNEQFF.

The CDR3 spells CASSPSGGHASYEQYF. As DNA, the CDR3 is TGTGCCAGCAGCCCCTCTGGGGGACACGCATCCTACGAGCAGTACTTC. This chain joins TRBV7-9 and TRBJ2-5; perhaps TRBD1 as D (6 bases). The J call may be mistaken, given a closer DNA end match to TRBJ2-7. The CDR3 consists of 16 residues. Germline CDR1 reads SEHNR; CDR2 reads FQNEAQ (reference sequence).

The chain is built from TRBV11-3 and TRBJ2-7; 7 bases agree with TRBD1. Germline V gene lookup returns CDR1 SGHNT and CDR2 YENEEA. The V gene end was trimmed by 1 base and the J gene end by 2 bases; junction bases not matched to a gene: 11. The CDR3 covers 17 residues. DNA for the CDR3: TGTGCCAGCAGCTTAGTGCGTAGTAGGCAGGGGGCCTACGAGCAGTACTTC. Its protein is CASSLVRSRQGAYEQYF.

The DNA for the CDR3 is TGTGCCAGCTCACCTCTCCCAGGGGCGGAGAACACCGGGGAGCTGTTTTTT. It is translated as CASSPLPGAENTGELFF. The chain links TRBV18 to TRBJ2-2, with D perhaps matching TRBD1 (6 bases). The V end lost 3 bases, the J end lost 1 base, and 15 bases lay between the germline ends. The CDR3 has 17 amino acids. The germline CDR1 and CDR2 sequences are KGHSH and LQKENI.

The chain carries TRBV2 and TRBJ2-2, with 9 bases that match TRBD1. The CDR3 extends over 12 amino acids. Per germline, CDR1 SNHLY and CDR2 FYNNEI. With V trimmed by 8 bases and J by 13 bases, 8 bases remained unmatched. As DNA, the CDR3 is TGTGCCAGCGCACAGGGGGCGGGTGGGCTGTTTTTT. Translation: CASAQGAGGLFF.

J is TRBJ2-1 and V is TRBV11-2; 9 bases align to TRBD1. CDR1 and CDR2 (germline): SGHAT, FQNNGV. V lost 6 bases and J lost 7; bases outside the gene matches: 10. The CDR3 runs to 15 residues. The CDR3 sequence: CASSYGGTGTNEQFF. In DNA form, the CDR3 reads TGTGCCAGCAGTTACGGGGGGACAGGGACAAATGAGCAGTTCTTC.

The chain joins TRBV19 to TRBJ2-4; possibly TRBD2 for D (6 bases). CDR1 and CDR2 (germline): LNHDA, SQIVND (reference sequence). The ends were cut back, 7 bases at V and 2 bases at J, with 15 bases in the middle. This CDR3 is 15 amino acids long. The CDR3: CASNDGSWSKNIQYF. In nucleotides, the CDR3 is TGTGCCAGTAATGACGGGAGTTGGTCCAAAAACATTCAGTACTTC.

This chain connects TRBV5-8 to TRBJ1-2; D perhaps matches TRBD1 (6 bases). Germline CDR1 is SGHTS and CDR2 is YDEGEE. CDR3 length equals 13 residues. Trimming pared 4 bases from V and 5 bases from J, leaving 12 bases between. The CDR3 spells CASSPTGLYGYTF. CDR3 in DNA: TGTGCCAGCAGCCCGACAGGACTTTATGGCTACACCTTC. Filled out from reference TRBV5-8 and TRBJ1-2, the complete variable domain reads EAGVTQSPTHLIKTRGQQATLRCSPISGHTSVYWYQQALGLGLQFLLWYDEGEERNRGNFPPRFSGRQFPNYSSELNVNALELEDSALYLCASSPTGLYGYTFGSGTRLTVV.

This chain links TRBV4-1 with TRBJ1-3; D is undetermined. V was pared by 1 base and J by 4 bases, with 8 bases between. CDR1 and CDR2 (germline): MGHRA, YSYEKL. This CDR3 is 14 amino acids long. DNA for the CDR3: TGCGCCAGCAGCCAAGCTGAGGGCGGAAACACCATATATTTT. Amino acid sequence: CASSQAEGGNTIYF.

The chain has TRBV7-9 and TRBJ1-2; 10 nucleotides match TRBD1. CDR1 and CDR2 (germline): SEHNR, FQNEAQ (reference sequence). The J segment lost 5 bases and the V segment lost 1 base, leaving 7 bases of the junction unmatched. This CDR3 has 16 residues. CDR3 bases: TGTGCCAGCAGCTTAGAGGGACAGGGGATGGCTTATGGCTACACCTTC. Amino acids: CASSLEGQGMAYGYTF.